This T cell receptor beta chain comes out of a study of neurological immune-mediated disorders. Whole-study results and caveats: The study found no CDR3 amino acid sequences shared by expanded clones across subjects, suggesting private repertoires in all groups.

The team produced cDNA through 5'RACE using 10-nucleotide random UMIs. TCRdb used MiXCR to reprocess the 5' RACE reads, holding one entry per CDR3 protein. The table lists roughly 50,000 distinct CDR3 sequences, 12% of them singletons. Time point: longitudinal time-point 3. The unsorted libraries were made from 2 million PBMCs kept at -80 C. This clonotype was counted ten times or more. The antigen remains unidentified. Germline V lookup: CDR1 SGHRS, CDR2 YFSETQ. CDR3 length: 15 residues. Trimming stripped 0 bases from V and 3 bases from J, with 9 bases between. Sequenced sample: PBMCs. The V and J genes are TRBV5-1 and TRBJ2-2, with D perhaps TRBD1 (6 bases). The source is a male donor with HTLV-1-associated myelopathy (HAM/TSP). CDR3 amino acids: CASSLGTADTGELFF. CDR3 DNA sequence: TGCGCCAGCAGCTTGGGGACAGCGGACACCGGGGAGCTGTTTTTT.